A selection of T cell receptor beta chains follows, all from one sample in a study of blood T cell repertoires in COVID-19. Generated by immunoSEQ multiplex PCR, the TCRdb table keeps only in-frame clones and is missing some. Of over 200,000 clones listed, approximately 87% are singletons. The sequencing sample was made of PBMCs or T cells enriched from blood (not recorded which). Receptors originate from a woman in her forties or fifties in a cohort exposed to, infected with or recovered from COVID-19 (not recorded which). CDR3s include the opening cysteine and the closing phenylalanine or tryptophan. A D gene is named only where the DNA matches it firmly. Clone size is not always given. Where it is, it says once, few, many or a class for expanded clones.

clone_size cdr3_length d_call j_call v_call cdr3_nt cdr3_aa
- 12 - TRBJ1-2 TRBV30 TGTGCCTGGAGGGGGCTCGCCTATGGCTACACCTTC CAWRGLAYGYTF
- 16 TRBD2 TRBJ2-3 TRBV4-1 TGCGCCAGCAGCCAACAGCTAGCGGGGGACACAGATACGCAGTATTTT CASSQQLAGDTDTQYF
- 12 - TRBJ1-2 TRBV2 TGTGCCAGCAGGCTAGTTAACTATGGCTACACCTTC CASRLVNYGYTF
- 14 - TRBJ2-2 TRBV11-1 TGTGCCAGCAGCTTGATACAGGGCACCGGGGAGCTGTTTTTT CASSLIQGTGELFF
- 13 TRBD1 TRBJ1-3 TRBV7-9 TGTGCCAGCAGCCGACAGGGGGGAAACACCATATATTTT CASSRQGGNTIYF
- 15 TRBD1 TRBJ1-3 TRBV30 TGTGCCTGGAACAGTTGGGGGACAGGGCTTAACACCATATATTTT CAWNSWGTGLNTIYF
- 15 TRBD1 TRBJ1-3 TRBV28 TGTGCCAGCAGTTTATCAGGGGGCGCTGGAAACACCATATATTTT CASSLSGGAGNTIYF
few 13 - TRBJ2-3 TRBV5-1 TGCGCCAGCAGCTTTTGGGGGCGAGATACGCAGTATTTT CASSFWGRDTQYF
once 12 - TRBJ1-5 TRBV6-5 TGTGCCAGCAGCTACGGAGACCAGCCCCAGCATTTT CASSYGDQPQHF
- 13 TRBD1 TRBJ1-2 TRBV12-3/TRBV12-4 TGTGCCAGCAGACGACAGGGGAGTTATGGCTACACCTTC CASRRQGSYGYTF
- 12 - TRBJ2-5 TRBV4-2 TGTGCCAGCAGCCAAGAAGCAGGTCACCAGTACTTC CASSQEAGHQYF
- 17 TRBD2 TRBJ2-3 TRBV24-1 TGTGCCACCAGTGGACCGGGACTAGCGGGACCCCAGGGTACGCAGTATTTT CATSGPGLAGPQGTQYF
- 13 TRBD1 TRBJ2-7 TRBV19 TGTGCCAGTAGTATTGATGGACGGACAGGGATGTACTTC CASSIDGRTGMYF
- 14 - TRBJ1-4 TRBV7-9 TGTGCCAGCAGCTCTGGCGGGACTTATGAAAAACTGTTTTTT CASSSGGTYEKLFF